This T cell receptor (beta chain) was captured in a study of shared clonotypes between healthy human individuals. Regarding the study as a whole: Few donors restricted represented genetic and exposure-history diversity.

This CDR3 is 14 amino acids long. V was shortened by 4 bases and J by 8 bases, with 15 bases between the two germline ends. From germline, CDR1 is SGHNT and CDR2 YENEEA. Notes on this clone: Its antigen is as yet unknown.

Sequenced by immunoSEQ multiplex PCR; TCRdb stores in-frame clones only, minus some. The sample has under 600,000 clones, less than 98% seen once. The TCR originated in a woman aged 25-40 years in good health. The chain is built from TRBV11-3 and TRBJ1-5, with D maybe TRBD1 (6 bases). The sequenced material came from naive CD4+ T cells sorted from blood. As to subset: CD45RA+ positively selected. The CDR3 loop is CASSSTQGLKPQHF. The CDR3 DNA sequence: TGTGCCAGCAGCTCGACTCAGGGGTTAAAGCCCCAGCATTTT.